The sample holds one count of the clone carrying this TCR beta chain. The data belong to a study of blood T cell repertoires in COVID-19. Whole-study context: Material from acute and convalescent COVID-19 was sourced from the United States, Italy and Spain. In each case, the material was cDNA or gDNA derived from T cells, B-cell-depleted T cells, or PBMCs.

This CDR3 region has 16 residues. Trimming left V 5 bases short and J 5 bases short, with 21 bases between. Looked up from germline, CDR1 is MDHEN and CDR2 is SYDVKM. Original handling: Amplification from reference gene primers served as the basis for estimated nucleated cell counts. The assay was immunoSEQ multiplex PCR, and TCRdb's table has in-frame clones only and misses some. The DNA was the basis for D and trimming; V, J and clone size are from that table. The sample records about 170,000 clones, around nine tenths being singletons. This receptor was obtained from a woman of 80 years or more with COVID-19, enrolled during active disease. The rearrangement uses TRBV28 and TRBJ2-5; perhaps TRBD2 as D (6 bases). The sequencing sample was made of peripheral blood. The CDR3 loop is CASSAITGGPEETQYF. In nucleotides, the CDR3 is TGTGCCAGCAGTGCTATAACCGGAGGGCCCGAGGAGACCCAGTACTTC.